The 8 T cell receptor beta chains given below trace back to one sample, sequenced in a study of CD8 T cells in ankylosing spondylitis (dated by TCRdb to the late 2010s). Preparation of the library involved 5' RACE. The reads were generated on an Illumina HiSeq 2500. Starting from the raw public reads, TCRdb applied fastp trimming at Q25, assembled clones with MiXCR and retained in-frame beta chains. Rows with a matching CDR3 protein are joined into one entry that keeps the most common DNA and genes. The sample has about 360,000 distinct CDR3 sequences on record, 20% to 25% of them singletons. The top ten constitute around 13% of the sample. The sample was blood, either unsorted or a sorted T cell fraction (not recorded which). The receptors come from a male donor with ankylosing spondylitis or in good health (not recorded which).

Here the CDR3 reads CAWSVGPNIGYEQYF. The CDR3 DNA follows: TGTGCCTGGAGTGTTGGTCCTAACATCGGATACGAGCAGTACTTC. The chain has TRBV30 and TRBJ2-7; unclear D gene. The germline CDR1 and CDR2 sequences are GTSNPN and SVGIG (reference sequence). CDR3 length: 15 residues. Trimming left V 0 bases short and J 4 bases short, with 16 bases between.

The gene calls are TRBV29-1 and TRBJ1-4; 7 nucleotides line up with TRBD1. V shed 4 bases, J shed 14 bases, and the junction held 7 bases outside the gene matches. Germline-derived CDR1 and CDR2 are SQVTM and ANQGSEA. The CDR3 length is 11 residues. DNA for the CDR3: TGCAGCGTTGGACAGGGACCCGGGCTGTTTTTT. Translating it yields CSVGQGPGLFF.

The chain joins TRBV30 to TRBJ2-7; either TRBD1 or TRBD2 may fit D (5 bases each). Looked up from germline, CDR1 is GTSNPN and CDR2 is SVGIG (reference sequence). The CDR3 sequence is 12 residues long. V was clipped by 3 bases and J by 5 bases, with 11 bases between them. CDR3 region: CAWSTGTNEQYF. The CDR3 DNA is TGTGCCTGGAGCACGGGGACCAACGAGCAGTACTTC.

This clonotype appeared a few times. This chain uses TRBV5-1 with TRBJ2-5; D is possibly TRBD1 (6 bases). V lost 3 bases and J lost 2, with 20 bases in between. The CDR3 runs 17 residues. CDR1 and CDR2 (germline): SGHRS, YFSETQ. The CDR3 is CASSWSQDRLNQETQYF. DNA for the CDR3: TGCGCCAGCAGCTGGAGTCAGGACAGACTGAATCAAGAGACCCAGTACTTC. Full variable domain (remainder filled in from reference TRBV5-1 and TRBJ2-5): KAGVTQTPRYLIKTRGQQVTLSCSPISGHRSVSWYQQTPGQGLQFLFEYFSETQRNKGNFPGRFSGRQFSNSRSEMNVSTLELGDSALYLCASSWSQDRLNQETQYFGPGTRLLVL.

This sequence joins TRBV5-4 and TRBJ1-2; D might be TRBD1 (6 bases). The length of the CDR3 is 14 residues. The germline V and J ends were trimmed by 4 bases and 5 bases, with 15 bases remaining between them. Per germline, CDR1 SGHNT and CDR2 YYREEE (reference sequence). Written as DNA, the CDR3 is TGTGCCAGCAGCGCCGGAGACAGGCTTTATGGCTACACCTTC. Its translation: CASSAGDRLYGYTF.

This clonotype appeared a few times. CDR3 in DNA: TGCGCCAGCAGCCCGCCAGGGGGGATAAGCAACGAGCAGTACTTC. It yields the protein CASSPPGGISNEQYF. The J gene is TRBJ2-7, the V gene TRBV4-1, with D tentatively TRBD1 (7 bases). CDR3 length: 15 amino acids. The V gene's germline CDR1 is MGHRA and CDR2 YSYEKL. Trimming cost V 4 bases and J 5 bases, with 18 bases left between them.

This clonotype has only a few counts. The genes are TRBV19 and TRBJ2-5; D is undetermined. Germline CDR1 is LNHDA and CDR2 is SQIVND (reference sequence). CDR3 size: 14 residues. V gave up 6 bases and J gave up 9 bases, with 20 bases separating them. CDR3 sequence reads: CASREETPVDAQYF. The CDR3 DNA follows: TGTGCCAGTAGAGAGGAGACCCCCGTGGACGCCCAGTACTTC.

This clonotype was counted between two and nine times. V is TRBV29-1 and J is TRBJ2-7; either TRBD1 or TRBD2 may supply D (5 bases each). In germline, CDR1 is SQVTM, CDR2 ANQGSEA. The CDR3 runs to 16 residues. Between the trimmed V and J ends, which lost 7 bases and 0 bases, there was a span of 22 bases. CDR3 sequence: CSADGLDTRGSYEQYF. The CDR3 DNA sequence: TGCAGCGCTGATGGTTTGGATACTAGGGGCTCCTACGAGCAGTACTTC.